This T cell receptor beta chain originates from a study of T cell changes during pregnancy in multiple sclerosis. Method: immunoSEQ multiplex PCR; TCRdb's copy keeps in-frame clones and lacks some. This table has fewer than 20,000 clones, 80% to 90% appearing once. The V gene end was trimmed by 4 bases and the J gene end by 3 bases; junction bases not matched to a gene: 9. This CDR3 region has 19 residues. Germline CDR1 is LGHNA and CDR2 is YNFKEQ. Sequencing used CD8+ T cells from peripheral blood mononuclear cells, obtained in the third trimester of pregnancy. The rearrangement links TRBV4-2 to TRBJ2-2; 15 nucleotides agree with TRBD2. The receptor comes from a female donor in good health, enrolled as a control in a pregnancy study. CDR3 protein: CASSLLGTSGGRDTGELFF. The CDR3 coding sequence is TGTGCCAGCAGCCTACTCGGGACTAGCGGGGGGCGGGACACCGGGGAGCTGTTTTTT.